These 29 T cell receptor beta chains came from one sample sequenced in a study of graft-versus-host responses after intestinal transplantation. These receptors have no known antigen. Repertoires were generated with immunoSEQ multiplex PCR, while TCRdb's copy carries only in-frame clones and drops some. The data show 85,000 to 95,000 clones, with 93% seen just once and roughly 2% held by the top ten. Material: unstimulated CD8+ T cells sorted from spleen or lymph node cells, obtained before intestinal transplant. The source is a human donor who received an intestinal transplant.

The chain is built from TRBV7-9 and TRBJ1-1; D is undetermined. With 5 bases removed from V and 6 bases from J, the gap between germline ends came to 13 bases. This CDR3 is 13 amino acids long. Germline V gene data show CDR1 as SEHNR and CDR2 as FQNEAQ (reference sequence). This CDR3 is CASSPPAGAEAFF. CDR3 DNA sequence: TGTGCCAGCAGCCCTCCGGCGGGAGCTGAAGCTTTCTTT.

V usage is TRBV7-9 and J usage is TRBJ2-7, with D maybe TRBD2 (6 bases). The CDR3 extends over 13 amino acids. Trimming stripped 1 base from V and 7 bases from J, with 11 bases between. The germline CDR1 and CDR2 sequences are SEHNR and FQNEAQ (reference sequence). The DNA of the CDR3 is TGTGCCAGCAGCTTAGTGGTTGGGGGGGAGCAGTACTTC. Translated, it gives CASSLVVGGEQYF.

This chain uses TRBV10-2 with TRBJ1-4; 7 bases fit TRBD1. The CDR3 consists of 11 residues. The ends lost 3 bases at V and 17 bases at J; junction bases unmatched: 6. Per germline, CDR1 WSHSY and CDR2 SAAADI. The CDR3 spells CASSDGQDRFF. In DNA form, the CDR3 reads TGCGCCAGCAGTGATGGACAGGACCGATTTTTT.

Only a few counts were recorded for this clone. J is TRBJ1-1 and V is TRBV10-3; D gene unclear. The CDR3 runs to 13 residues. V gave up 0 bases and J gave up 5 bases, with 7 bases separating them. Germline CDR1 reads ENHRY; CDR2 reads SYGVKD. CDR3 residues: CAISESTGTEAFF. Here the CDR3 DNA reads TGTGCCATCAGTGAGTCGACGGGGACTGAAGCTTTCTTT.

The chain is built from TRBV15 and TRBJ2-7; D possibly corresponds to TRBD1 (6 bases). Deletions cut 0 bases from V and 0 bases from J, with 12 bases between. This CDR3 region has 16 residues. CDR1 LNHNV and CDR2 YYDKDF come from the germline V gene (reference sequence). The CDR3 protein is CATSRDRGESSYEQYF. The CDR3 DNA reads as TGTGCCACCAGCAGAGACAGGGGCGAGAGCTCCTACGAGCAGTACTTC.

In this sample, this clone turned up once. The gene calls are TRBV9 and TRBJ2-3; tentative D call: TRBD2 (6 bases). Germline V lookup: CDR1 SGDLS, CDR2 YYNGEE. The CDR3 consists of 14 residues. Between the trimmed V and J ends, which lost 3 bases and 3 bases, there was a span of 11 bases. Here the CDR3 DNA reads TGTGCCAGCAGCGAGGGGAGGTGGACAGATACGCAGTATTTT. Amino acids: CASSEGRWTDTQYF.

To note about this clone: The same CDR3 is also encoded by other DNA sequences in this sample. The rearrangement uses TRBV7-9 and TRBJ1-2, with 10 bases fitting TRBD1. The CDR3 spans 15 residues. Germline values: CDR1 SEHNR, CDR2 FQNEAQ (reference sequence). Germline trimming cut 3 bases from V and 4 bases from J; bases unmatched to any gene: 5. The CDR3 here is CASSLGTGATYGYTF. In DNA form, the CDR3 reads TGTGCCAGCAGCTTGGGGACAGGGGCAACCTATGGCTACACCTTC.

The CDR3 loop is CASSLRLGQNTYEQYF. The CDR3 DNA is TGTGCCAGCAGCTTGAGGTTAGGACAGAATACCTACGAGCAGTACTTC. This chain connects TRBV5-4 to TRBJ2-7; maybe TRBD1 (6 bases). Germline values: CDR1 SGHNT, CDR2 YYREEE (reference sequence). Trimming pared 1 base from V and 2 bases from J, leaving 16 bases between. This CDR3 has 16 residues. Full variable domain (remainder filled in from reference TRBV5-4 and TRBJ2-7): ETGVTQSPTHLIKTRGQQVTLRCSSQSGHNTVSWYQQALGQGPQFIFQYYREEENGRGNFPPRFSGLQFPNYSSELNVNALELDDSALYLCASSLRLGQNTYEQYFGPGTRLTVT.

The chain employs TRBV29-1 and TRBJ1-2, with D perhaps TRBD1 (5 bases). Germline CDR1 SQVTM, CDR2 ANQGSEA. V lost 7 bases and J lost 5, with 20 bases in between. There are 14 residues in the CDR3. The CDR3 bases are TGCAGCGCCTCCGAAGACAGTCCTTCGTATGGCTACACCTTC. It codes for CSASEDSPSYGYTF.

The chain carries TRBV11-2 and TRBJ2-1; 9 nucleotides match TRBD2. The CDR3 has 16 residues. The germline CDR1 and CDR2 sequences are SGHAT and FQNNGV. V lost 1 base and J lost 5; bases outside the gene matches: 6. The CDR3, as DNA: TGTGCCAGCAGCTTAGGGCTAGCGGGGACCGACAATGAGCAGTTCTTC. Protein sequence: CASSLGLAGTDNEQFF.

V is TRBV5-6 and J is TRBJ2-7, with 8 bases fitting TRBD1. The CDR3 extends over 14 amino acids. V was clipped by 0 bases and J by 6 bases; unmatched bases: 5. Germline CDR1 SGHDT, CDR2 YYEEEE. CDR3 in amino acids: CASSLVRGPSEQYF. DNA for the CDR3: TGTGCCAGCAGCTTGGTCAGGGGGCCCAGCGAGCAGTACTTC.

The chain recombines TRBV2 with TRBJ2-1; TRBD2 aligns across 8 bases. The CDR3 loop spans 16 amino acids. The germline gives CDR1 SNHLY, CDR2 FYNNEI. Trimming at V came to 0 bases and at J to 5 bases, leaving 6 bases not matched to a gene. The CDR3 here is CASSEATGGANNEQFF. For the CDR3, the DNA is TGTGCCAGCAGTGAAGCGACCGGGGGGGCCAACAATGAGCAGTTCTTC.

The chain combines TRBV19 with TRBJ2-7; 11 bases are a match to TRBD1. Germline values: CDR1 LNHDA, CDR2 SQIVND (reference sequence). J gave up 6 bases and V 7 bases, and 8 bases lay outside the gene matches. The CDR3 has 14 amino acids. In nucleotides, the CDR3 is TGTGCCAGTACCTACGGACAGGGGGCAGGCGAGCAGTACTTC. This gives the protein CASTYGQGAGEQYF.

The chain employs TRBV27 and TRBJ2-7; D is possibly TRBD2 (7 bases). The germline V gene encodes CDR1 MNHEY and CDR2 SMNVEV (reference sequence). V was cut by 2 bases and J by 2 bases, with 13 bases left in between. This CDR3 is built from 15 residues. CDR3 residues: CASSLGGAQTYEQYF. The CDR3 coding sequence is TGTGCCAGCAGTTTAGGGGGGGCGCAAACCTACGAGCAGTACTTC.

V is TRBV2 and J is TRBJ2-1, with D possibly matching TRBD2 (6 bases). Trimming stripped 4 bases from V and 4 bases from J, with 14 bases between. There are 15 residues in the CDR3. Germline CDR1 reads SNHLY; CDR2 reads FYNNEI. Here the CDR3 DNA reads TGTGCCAGCAGTGGGGACCCACTAGCTTACAATGAGCAGTTCTTC. Translating it yields CASSGDPLAYNEQFF.

This chain uses TRBV19 with TRBJ1-1, with 7 bases matching TRBD1. The CDR3 has 17 residues. Per germline, CDR1 LNHDA and CDR2 SQIVND (reference sequence). The V gene end was trimmed by 3 bases and the J gene end by 0 bases; junction bases not matched to a gene: 10. The CDR3 protein is CASSILGTVNMNTEAFF. CDR3 DNA: TGTGCCAGTAGTATCTTGGGGACAGTCAACATGAACACTGAAGCTTTCTTT.

The chain has TRBV6-1 and TRBJ2-3; D may be TRBD1 (5 bases). Per the germline V gene, CDR1 is MNHNS and CDR2 is SASEGT. This CDR3 has 13 residues. Deletions cut 7 bases from V and 2 bases from J, with 10 bases between. The CDR3 bases are TGTGCCAGCATCGGACACCCCACAGATACGCAGTATTTT. Its protein product is CASIGHPTDTQYF.

The chain links TRBV5-6 to TRBJ2-3; D unresolved. V lost 0 bases to trimming and J lost 7 bases, with 9 bases between them. CDR1 and CDR2 (germline): SGHDT, YYEEEE. The CDR3 covers 13 residues. The CDR3 nucleotides are TGTGCCAGCAGCTTGGACAGCCCCTATACGCAGTATTTT. Translation gives CASSLDSPYTQYF.

The chain recombines TRBV7-2 with TRBJ2-1, with TRBD2 matching 7 bases. This CDR3 spans 15 amino acids. The germline V gene encodes CDR1 SGHTA and CDR2 FQGNSA. J lost 6 bases, V lost 5 bases, and 10 bases had no gene match. The CDR3 spells CASSPWEGGGNEQFF. CDR3 nucleotides: TGTGCCAGCAGCCCGTGGGAGGGCGGAGGCAATGAGCAGTTCTTC.

The J gene is TRBJ1-5, the V gene TRBV30, with 7 bases that match TRBD1. The CDR3 has 12 residues. The V gene end was trimmed by 5 bases and the J gene end by 7 bases; junction bases not matched to a gene: 5. CDR1 is GTSNPN and CDR2 is SVGIG in the germline V gene (reference sequence). CDR3 nucleotides: TGTGCCTGGGGACAGGAGGACCAGCCCCAGCATTTT. This sequence encodes CAWGQEDQPQHF.

This clone was seen a single time. V is TRBV27 and J is TRBJ1-1, with 7 positions matching TRBD1. CDR3 length equals 14 residues. Unmatched junction bases numbered 4, after V lost 6 bases and J lost 0 bases. The germline gives CDR1 MNHEY, CDR2 SMNVEV (reference sequence). The CDR3 bases are TGTGCCAGCAGGGAGACAGGGATGAACACTGAAGCTTTCTTT. Translating gives CASRETGMNTEAFF.

The CDR3 loop is CASSQGTDNEQFF. DNA for the CDR3: TGCGCCAGCAGCCAGGGGACAGACAATGAGCAGTTCTTC. The V and J genes are TRBV4-1 and TRBJ2-1; 7 positions agree with TRBD1. The CDR3 is 13 amino acids. J lost 5 bases, V lost 3 bases, and 1 base had no gene match. The germline gives CDR1 MGHRA, CDR2 YSYEKL.

The V gene is TRBV29-1, the J gene TRBJ1-2, with D possibly being TRBD1 (5 bases). V was trimmed by 4 bases and J by 7 bases, leaving 10 bases between them. The CDR3 extends over 11 amino acids. CDR1 and CDR2 (germline): SQVTM, ANQGSEA. The CDR3: CSVGGQIGYTF. The CDR3 DNA reads as TGCAGCGTTGGGGGCCAAATTGGCTACACCTTC. The variable domain in full, completed from reference TRBV29-1 and TRBJ1-2, reads SAVISQKPSRDICQRGTSLTIQCQVDSQVTMMFWYRQQPGQSLTLIATANQGSEATYESGFVIDKFPISRPNLTFSTLTVSNMSPEDSSIYLCSVGGQIGYTFGSGTRLTVV.

V and J are TRBV4-3 and TRBJ2-7; 8 bases match TRBD2. The ends lost 6 bases at V and 4 bases at J; junction bases unmatched: 8. Germline CDR1 is LGHNA and CDR2 is YSLEER. CDR3 size: 14 residues. The chain's CDR3 is CASSTGLVGYEQYF. The DNA for the CDR3 is TGCGCCAGCAGTACGGGACTAGTAGGATACGAGCAGTACTTC.

The J gene is TRBJ2-1, the V gene TRBV19; D might be TRBD1 (5 bases). Trimming removed 3 bases from V and 9 bases from J, with 21 bases in between. This CDR3 is 16 amino acids long. Germline-derived CDR1 and CDR2 are LNHDA and SQIVND (reference sequence). CDR3 loop: CASSIQGRTEVGEQFF. Here the CDR3 DNA reads TGTGCCAGTAGTATTCAGGGCAGAACCGAAGTCGGTGAGCAGTTCTTC.

The J gene is TRBJ2-5, the V gene TRBV7-8; a weak D match, TRBD1 (6 bases). The CDR3 spans 13 residues. Per the germline V gene, CDR1 is SGHVS and CDR2 is FQNEAQ. V shed 4 bases and J shed 1 base, with 7 bases lying between them. CDR3 amino acids: CASSSQGQETQYF. CDR3 nucleotides: TGTGCCAGCAGCTCACAGGGCCAAGAGACCCAGTACTTC.

The chain couples TRBV7-2 to TRBJ1-5, with a tentative D call TRBD1 (6 bases). Trimming took off 6 bases at V and 5 bases at J, with 17 bases between the two ends. From germline, CDR1 is SGHTA and CDR2 FQGNSA. The CDR3 has 15 residues. The CDR3: CASSLNSGGYQPQHF. CDR3 bases: TGTGCCAGCAGTCTTAATTCGGGGGGCTATCAGCCCCAGCATTTT.

CDR3 in DNA: TGTGCCAGCAGTTTAGGACTAGCGGGAACCCAAGAGACCCAGTACTTC. It specifies CASSLGLAGTQETQYF. The chain has TRBV6-5 and TRBJ2-5; 12 bases agree with TRBD2. Germline CDR1 is MNHEY and CDR2 is SVGAGI. The J segment lost 1 base and the V segment lost 4 bases, leaving 4 bases of the junction unmatched. The CDR3 totals 16 residues.

This chain connects TRBV7-2 to TRBJ1-2, with D tentatively TRBD1 (5 bases). The CDR3 loop spans 15 amino acids. Germline CDR1 reads SGHTA; CDR2 reads FQGNSA. V gave up 5 bases and J gave up 4 bases, with 17 bases separating them. The CDR3 nucleotides read TGTGCCAGCAGCCACCTAGTGGGGGGTGGCTATGGCTACACCTTC. Translation: CASSHLVGGGYGYTF.